This T cell receptor (beta chain) was captured in a study of blood T cell repertoires in COVID-19. The table lists this clone with a count of one. This CDR3 contains 15 residues. The germline CDR1 and CDR2 sequences are LGHDT and YNNKEL (reference sequence). The V gene end was trimmed by 3 bases and the J gene end by 7 bases; junction bases not matched to a gene: 6. Assay used: immunoSEQ multiplex PCR; TCRdb lists only in-frame clones, some missing. The sample includes around 310,000 clones, roughly 90% seen only once; the top ten take around 1%. Sequenced material: peripheral blood. The chain is built from TRBV3-1 (or the pseudogene TRBV3-2) and TRBJ2-1; 10 nucleotides agree with TRBD1. The receptor was derived from a woman between 35 and 50 years old with COVID-19, enrolled during active disease. Here the CDR3 reads CASSQMGTGVNEQFF. For the CDR3, the DNA is TGTGCCAGCAGCCAGATGGGGACAGGGGTGAATGAGCAGTTCTTC.